This T cell receptor beta chain was recovered during a study of spatial heterogeneity in lung cancer. Study details: On average, each unique TCR and UMI combination appeared more than ten times in raw reads.

A unique molecular identifier was attached to every TCR cDNA molecule. MiXCR, run by TCRdb on the 5' RACE reads, gives a single entry per CDR3 protein. The sample consists of more than 12,000 distinct CDR3 sequences, about 10% of them appearing once. Judged by abundance, this clonotype is medium-sized. Trimming took 0 bases from V and 1 from J; bases not matched to a gene: 9. The germline V gene has CDR1 SGHRS and CDR2 YFSETQ. This CDR3 has 17 amino acids. The time point is: sample taken at primary tumor resection. Whole RNA obtained from tumor, nontumor lung or frozen PBMC underwent sequencing without sorting. The 60 to 80 donors had untreated early-stage non-small cell lung cancer.

The sequence was obtained from a female donor with early-stage non-small cell lung cancer. The genes are TRBV5-1 and TRBJ2-5; 7 bases line up with TRBD2. The material was PBMCs, obtained at surgery. The CDR3 DNA reads as TGCGCCAGCAGCTTGGCGGGGAGGGCTAGGAGCCAAGAGACCCAGTACTTC. This gives the protein CASSLAGRARSQETQYF.